Below are 9 T cell receptor beta chains sequenced from a single sample in a study of early T cells in non-severe SARS-CoV-2 infection. TCRdb re-derived calls from the 5' RACE reads in MiXCR, one entry per CDR3 protein. Here the sample spans about 76,000 distinct CDR3 sequences, about 11% being singletons. The sample consisted of whole blood. These receptor sequences come from an adult who was a healthcare worker with PCR-confirmed SARS-CoV-2 infection or an uninfected control (not recorded which).

This clonotype was counted between two and nine times. The chain joins TRBV7-2 to TRBJ2-3; 9 bases map to TRBD1. Germline V CDR1 and CDR2: SGHTA, FQGNSA. Germline trimming cut 1 base from V and 4 bases from J; bases unmatched to any gene: 6. The CDR3 is 16 residues long. CDR3 DNA: TGTGCCAGCAGCTTAGTGACAGGGGGTCTCTCAGATACGCAGTATTTT. Its protein product is CASSLVTGGLSDTQYF.

This clonotype was seen repeatedly, ten times or more. The chain employs TRBV20-1 and TRBJ2-3; D not resolved. Germline V gene lookup returns CDR1 DFQATT and CDR2 SNEGSKA (reference sequence). This CDR3 is 16 amino acids long. V was shortened by 7 bases and J by 1 base, with 21 bases between the two germline ends. The CDR3 DNA reads as TGCAGTGTCTTGGCCGGCAGATCGGCTGGCACAGATACGCAGTATTTT. Amino acid sequence: CSVLAGRSAGTDTQYF.

This clonotype showed up just a few times. For the CDR3, the DNA is TGCGCCAGCAGCTTGACCCCCGGGCCCGAGGGTGGCTACACCTTC. Its protein is CASSLTPGPEGGYTF. V usage is TRBV5-1 and J usage is TRBJ1-2; D call uncertain. The CDR3 loop spans 15 amino acids. In germline, CDR1 is SGHRS, CDR2 YFSETQ. V was pared by 1 base and J by 7 bases, with 17 bases between.

This clonotype occurred a few times. V gene TRBV30 combines with J gene TRBJ2-7; 11 positions agree with TRBD1. The CDR3 has 14 amino acids. Germline loops: CDR1 GTSNPN, CDR2 SVGIG (reference sequence). Unmatched junction bases numbered 6, after V lost 2 bases and J lost 6 bases. CDR3 DNA sequence: TGTGCCTGGAGTACCGGACAGGGGGCCGGCGAGCAGTACTTC. This translates into CAWSTGQGAGEQYF.

There are a few counts of this clonotype. This chain joins TRBV5-4 and TRBJ1-2; no clear D gene. Germline CDR1 and CDR2: SGHNT and YYREEE (reference sequence). V was cut by 0 bases and J by 2 bases, with 5 bases left in between. The CDR3 has 13 residues. CDR3 nucleotides: TGTGCCAGCAGCTTGGACAAGAACTATGGCTACACCTTC. Amino acids: CASSLDKNYGYTF. Variable domain in full (rest from reference TRBV5-4 and TRBJ1-2): ETGVTQSPTHLIKTRGQQVTLRCSSQSGHNTVSWYQQALGQGPQFIFQYYREEENGRGNFPPRFSGLQFPNYSSELNVNALELDDSALYLCASSLDKNYGYTFGSGTRLTVV.

This clonotype was observed a handful of times. The chain recombines TRBV29-1 with TRBJ1-1; D uncertain. This CDR3 comprises 12 residues. The V end was cut by 6 bases, the J end by 0 bases, with 8 bases between. CDR1 and CDR2 (germline): SQVTM, ANQGSEA. For the CDR3, the DNA is TGCAGCGTCCTGAGAATGAACACTGAAGCTTTCTTT. Its protein product is CSVLRMNTEAFF.

This clonotype was seen a few times. The chain combines TRBV12-3 or TRBV12-4 with TRBJ2-3; no definite D call. V lost 5 bases, J lost 0 bases, and 6 bases lay in between. This CDR3 spans 13 amino acids. The CDR3 coding sequence is TGTGCCAGCAGTCCATATAGCACAGATACGCAGTATTTT. Translation: CASSPYSTDTQYF.

This clonotype was counted only a few times. The chain carries TRBV7-9 and TRBJ2-1; tentatively, D is TRBD1 or TRBD2 (6 bases each). CDR3 length: 18 amino acids. Looked up from germline, CDR1 is SEHNR and CDR2 is FQNEAQ (reference sequence). Between the trimmed V and J ends, which lost 0 bases and 6 bases, there was a span of 21 bases. The CDR3 region has the DNA TGTGCCAGCAGCTTAGCTGGTCGGGGGCGCGACTTTGTCAATGAGCAGTTCTTC. Encoded protein: CASSLAGRGRDFVNEQFF.

This clonotype was detected ten times or more. The chain couples TRBV29-1 to TRBJ2-3, with a weak D call TRBD1 (5 bases). Germline CDR1 reads SQVTM; CDR2 reads ANQGSEA. CDR3 size: 15 residues. Trimming cost V 3 bases and J 0 bases, with 13 bases left between them. Here the CDR3 DNA reads TGCAGCGTTGACACAGGTTTCCAGAGCACAGATACGCAGTATTTT. This sequence encodes CSVDTGFQSTDTQYF.